This T cell receptor beta chain is from a study of CD8 T cells in Susac syndrome. Overall study: When their blood was taken, patients with Susac syndrome were therapy-naive, taking corticosteroids, or taking intravenous immunoglobulin alone. Study outcomes and limitations: The CD4+ T cell repertoires in Susac syndrome did not show any clonal expansion.

As for this clonotype: Its antigen is as yet unknown.

Negative isolation was applied to CD8+ and CD4+ T cells, and FACS enrichment was applied to TEMRA cells. RNA amounts of about 0.5 to 1 ug underwent reverse transcription with random hexamers. The method of amplification for TCR beta CDR3 was immunoSEQ multiplex PCR, covering 54 Vbeta and 13 Jbeta. TCRdb independently ran MiXCR on the immunoSEQ multiplex PCR reads; one entry per CDR3 protein. The table has over 150,000 distinct CDR3 sequences, 90% to 95% seen once; the top ten hold more than 0.08%. CDR3 size: 13 residues. The germline V gene encodes CDR1 MNHNY and CDR2 SVGAGI (reference sequence). Trimming cost V 6 bases and J 2 bases, with 9 bases left between them.

V and J are TRBV6-6 and TRBJ2-3; TRBD1 is a possible D gene (6 bases). The TCR was taken from a human donor with Susac syndrome. Sequencing was done on a sample of CD4+ T cells from PBMCs. The CDR3 DNA sequence: TGTGCCAGCAGCCCGGGACACACAGATACGCAGTATTTT. Translated: CASSPGHTDTQYF.